This TCR beta chain emerged from a study of blood T cell repertoires in COVID-19 (TCRdb year 2020). Describing the broader study: Samples from collaborators originated in the United States, Italy and Spain and spanned both the acute and convalescent phases of COVID-19. The material from the prospective study consisted of cDNA or gDNA derived from T cells, B-cell-depleted T cells, or PBMCs. Subjects who had been exposed to COVID-19, were actively infected with it, or had recovered from it provided the deeply sampled blood TCRbeta repertoires that made up the dataset. The repertoires were released in a freely available public database intended as a resource for research on the immune response to SARS-CoV-2. Samples came from the ongoing ImmuneRACE study (first 160 participants) plus 1,254 subjects from 6 global collaborators. Nearly every sample came with metadata listing a de-identified subject ID, COVID-19 status, age in years and sex. HLA class I and class II types, where available, came from metadata supplied by the sample provider rather than from assay-based typing. The study at large found these results: The amount of clinical and demographic metadata varied by source and participant and was provided uncurated.

TCRbeta CDR3 regions were amplified from genomic DNA using the immunoSEQ Assay, a bias-controlled multiplex PCR. On the study's bioinformatics: The number of nucleated cells in each sample was estimated by amplification of reference gene primers within the assay. Sequence reads were collapsed and filtered to measure the absolute abundance of every unique TCRbeta CDR3 rearrangement. For each sample, productive Simpson clonality was calculated by taking the square root of Simpson's diversity index across productive rearrangements. The table comes from immuneACCESS by way of TCRdb, which keeps in-frame sequences with V and J called. Part of the clones is missing from these tables; in studies checked, under half for an unresolved V gene and the rest for unknown reasons. V and J calls and clone size are copied from that table; D and trimming were computed from the DNA. The sample table records approximately 150,000 clones; 83% of these occur just once. Roughly 2% of the sample rests with the top ten.

The CDR3 runs 14 amino acids, cysteine and phenylalanine included. The read is trimmed to its CDR3 DNA, 42 bases read in frame from base 1. Trimming at the junction amounts to 0 bases on V and 1 base on J, and the germline ends lie 8 bases apart. The germline V gene provides CDR1 SGHRS and CDR2 YFSETQ. Collaborating institutions collected whole blood in K2EDTA tubes following their own protocols. Collaborator samples were shipped for TCRbeta analysis as frozen whole blood, isolated PBMCs, or DNA extracted from either sample type. This clone was seen more than once but under ten times. Its antigen is still unknown. It has no much larger one-base neighbor in the sample; base qualities were not kept. Other DNA sequences in this sample translate to the same CDR3.

The sequenced sample consisted of peripheral blood. The sequence was collected from a woman aged 80 or over with acute or convalescent COVID-19. The chain uses TRBV5-1 and TRBJ2-7; the D gene is perhaps TRBD1, on 6 matching bases. The nucleotides read TGCGCCAGCAGCTTGGCCACAGGGTCCTACGAGCAGTACTTC. Translation gives CASSLATGSYEQYF.